This T cell receptor beta chain was profiled in a study of blood T cells in healthy people across ages. Study observations and caveats: No conclusive comparison of naive versus antigen-experienced cells was possible with unsorted PBMCs. Lack of knowledge of donor CMV status possibly confounded expanded clonotype changes. Observed TCR beta diversity per million T cells went down as age went up. This fall followed a roughly linear course with age.

A second about 6 to 12 cycle PCR used barcoded and J-beta primers. A tag from a template-switch adaptor with 12 random nucleotides marked each cDNA molecule. TCRdb fed the 5' RACE reads into MiXCR, producing one record per CDR3 protein. The sample carries about 900,000 distinct CDR3 sequences, around 62% recorded once. This clonotype showed up just a few times. Its antigen is not identified. CDR3 length equals 17 residues. Trimming at V came to 5 bases and at J to 4 bases, leaving 10 bases not matched to a gene. Germline V gene sequence: CDR1 MNHNY, CDR2 SVGAGI (reference sequence). The receptor's source is a man aged 30-40 years in good health. This rearrangement joins TRBV6-6 to TRBJ2-4, with TRBD1 matching over 11 bases. Sequencing was carried out using blood. In DNA, the CDR3 is TGTGCCAGCAGTCCACGTACCGGGACAGGGGGAAAAAACATTCAGTACTTC. Translating gives CASSPRTGTGGKNIQYF.